This T cell receptor (beta chain) came from a study of cytomegalovirus exposure and HLA in healthy donors. Germline CDR1 reads LGHNA; CDR2 reads YNFKEQ. J was trimmed by 3 bases and V by 3 bases; bases with no gene match: 0. The length of the CDR3 is 15 residues. Both 60 Vbeta primers and 13 Jbeta primers went into the PCR. Here immunoSEQ multiplex PCR was the method, and the copy in TCRdb shows in-frame clones only, minus some. The data contain 100,000 to 120,000 clones, 70% to 80% of them singletons. Material: PBMCs. The rearrangement links TRBV4-2 to TRBJ1-6, with 9 bases fitting TRBD1. The receptor comes from a middle-aged man in good health and CMV-seronegative. CDR3 sequence: CASSQGQGYNSPLHF. CDR3 bases: TGTGCCAGCAGCCAGGGACAGGGCTATAATTCACCCCTCCACTTT.